These 15 T cell receptor beta chains originate from one sample sequenced in a study of T cell responses to AZD1222 COVID-19 vaccine. Libraries were prepared by immunoSEQ multiplex PCR; TCRdb keeps only in-frame clonotypes and omits some of them. The sample consists of roughly 100,000 clones, approximately 90% of them appearing once. The sample was peripheral blood, taken on day 0 of AZD1222 vaccination. The receptors were sampled from an adult in good health.

For the CDR3, the DNA is TGCGCCAGCAGCTTGCGGGGGGCTTCCACAGATACGCAGTATTTT. Translated, it gives CASSLRGASTDTQYF. J is TRBJ2-3 and V is TRBV5-1; tentatively, D is TRBD2 (7 bases). Deletions cut 1 base from V and 2 bases from J, with 11 bases between. From germline, CDR1 is SGHRS and CDR2 YFSETQ. The CDR3 runs to 15 residues.

The chain recombines TRBV6-5 with TRBJ2-3; D not resolved. Germline V gene data show CDR1 as MNHEY and CDR2 as SVGAGI. The CDR3 has 13 residues. Trimming shortened V by 8 bases and J by 6 bases, and 15 bases separated the two germline ends. The CDR3 sequence is CASQLYNGDTQYF. The DNA for the CDR3 is TGTGCCAGCCAACTCTACAATGGGGATACGCAGTATTTT.

The chain combines TRBV5-1 with TRBJ1-1; D is uncertain. The CDR3 is made up of 14 amino acids. The V end was cut by 3 bases, the J end by 2 bases, with 11 bases between. Germline CDR1 and CDR2: SGHRS and YFSETQ. CDR3 loop: CASSSRTENTEAFF. The CDR3, as DNA: TGCGCCAGCAGCTCCCGGACGGAAAACACTGAAGCTTTCTTT.

This rearrangement joins TRBV5-5 to TRBJ1-1; maybe TRBD1 (6 bases). Trimming took 4 bases from V and 1 from J, leaving 11 bases between them. Germline V gene lookup returns CDR1 SGHKS and CDR2 YYEKEE (reference sequence). This CDR3 is built from 14 residues. The CDR3 sequence: CASSVGGRNTEAFF. Written as DNA, the CDR3 is TGTGCCAGCAGCGTAGGGGGGCGGAACACTGAAGCTTTCTTT.

V usage is TRBV7-2 and J usage is TRBJ1-1; maybe TRBD1 (5 bases). The V end was cut by 0 bases, the J end by 1 base, with 15 bases between. CDR1 and CDR2 from the germline V gene are SGHTA and FQGNSA. The CDR3 covers 17 residues. The chain's CDR3 is CASSLAARDPPNTEAFF. The CDR3 nucleotides are TGTGCCAGCAGCTTAGCCGCCAGGGACCCTCCGAACACTGAAGCTTTCTTT.

This sequence joins TRBV5-1 and TRBJ2-3; either TRBD1 or TRBD2 may supply D (8 bases each). Germline-derived CDR1 and CDR2 are SGHRS and YFSETQ. V lost 5 bases, J lost 1 base, and 26 bases lay in between. The CDR3 is 19 amino acids. Here the CDR3 reads CASREGDRGLVGGTDTQYF. The CDR3 region has the DNA TGCGCCAGCAGGGAAGGTGACAGGGGACTAGTTGGAGGCACAGATACGCAGTATTTT.

This rearrangement joins TRBV7-9 to TRBJ1-2; D is unclear. The germline gives CDR1 SEHNR, CDR2 FQNEAQ (reference sequence). The CDR3 runs to 12 residues. V lost 5 bases and J lost 3, with 7 bases in between. CDR3 in DNA: TGTGCCAGCAGCCCCTTATACTATGGCTACACCTTC. This codes for CASSPLYYGYTF.

The chain couples TRBV21-1 to TRBJ2-7. TRBV21-1 is listed as a pseudogene. The CDR3 loop spans 14 amino acids. CDR3 DNA: TGTGCCAGCAGCGAGCGGAGACAGCTCTACGAGCAGTACTTC. Its protein is CASSERRQLYEQYF.

The CDR3 region is CASSNPTGGNYGYTF. The CDR3 DNA reads as TGCGCCAGCAGCAACCCGACAGGGGGCAACTATGGCTACACCTTC. The chain uses TRBV5-1 and TRBJ1-2; 10 bases match TRBD1. This CDR3 comprises 15 residues. The trim removed 4 bases at V and 2 bases at J, leaving 5 bases unmatched. Germline V gene data show CDR1 as SGHRS and CDR2 as YFSETQ.

This chain joins TRBV15 and TRBJ2-5, with D perhaps TRBD1 (6 bases). In germline, CDR1 is LNHNV, CDR2 YYDKDF (reference sequence). The CDR3 runs 16 residues. Trimming removed 0 bases at V and 5 bases at J, with 16 bases between. Here the CDR3 DNA reads TGTGCCACCAGCAGAGACAGGGGAACGGGCTTCGAGACCCAGTACTTC. Protein product: CATSRDRGTGFETQYF.

This clone was detected only a few times. The rearrangement joins TRBV5-5 to TRBJ1-1, with 10 bases aligning to TRBD1. The ends lost 3 bases at V and 7 bases at J; junction bases unmatched: 6. There are 14 residues in the CDR3. Germline lookup yields CDR1 SGHKS and CDR2 YYEKEE (reference sequence). The CDR3 bases are TGTGCCAGCAGCTGGGGACAGGGGTTGGGTGAAGCTTTCTTT. It encodes CASSWGQGLGEAFF.

The chain uses TRBV10-2 and TRBJ2-3; 10 nucleotides match TRBD2. Trimming took 3 bases from V and 5 from J; bases not matched to a gene: 5. This CDR3 has 15 residues. CDR1 is WSHSY, CDR2 SAAADI, per germline. The CDR3 nucleotides read TGCGCCAGCAGTGATCCTAGCGGGGGTTTAGATACGCAGTATTTT. As protein: CASSDPSGGLDTQYF.

The chain combines TRBV19 with TRBJ1-1, with D unclear. Trimming removed 5 bases at V and 8 bases at J, with 18 bases between. Germline CDR1 LNHDA, CDR2 SQIVND (reference sequence). The CDR3 runs 14 residues. The CDR3 sequence: CASSPPPNKEEAFF. DNA of the CDR3: TGTGCCAGTAGTCCACCCCCCAACAAGGAAGAAGCTTTCTTT.

The chain links TRBV2 to TRBJ2-1; 10 positions match TRBD2. The CDR3 is 16 amino acids. Germline-derived CDR1 and CDR2 are SNHLY and FYNNEI. V lost 6 bases to trimming and J lost 7 bases; unmatched junction nucleotides: 12. CDR3 DNA sequence: TGTGCCAGCAGCGTCAACTTTGGAGCGGGGGGGAATGAGCAGTTCTTC. This codes for CASSVNFGAGGNEQFF.

The chain couples TRBV6-6 to TRBJ2-2; weak D call: TRBD1 (6 bases). The V and J ends lost 2 bases and 1 base respectively, with 8 bases between them. Germline loops: CDR1 MNHNY, CDR2 SVGAGI (reference sequence). The CDR3 length is 15 residues. CDR3 sequence reads: CASSYMTGNTGELFF. CDR3 DNA: TGTGCCAGCAGTTACATGACAGGGAACACCGGGGAGCTGTTTTTT.